The source of this T cell receptor beta chain is a study of graft-versus-host responses after intestinal transplantation. Study background: Tacrolimus and steroids were given for about 3 years to all recipients after anti-thymocyte globulin induction.

Study-wide results and caveats: Investigators detected GvH clones in recipient marrow, with some emerging earlier in ileum or blood.

TCRdb keeps only in-frame clones here, not all; method: immunoSEQ multiplex PCR. In the table there are some 9,600 clones, about 28% of which are singletons. Responders labeled with CFSE (about 200,000) were plated with about 200,000 irradiated, violet-dye-labeled stimulators. The ends lost 0 bases at V and 8 bases at J; junction bases unmatched: 3. The CDR3 runs to 14 residues. Germline-derived CDR1 and CDR2 are KGHSH and LQKENI. The source material was alloreactive CD8+ T cells from a mixed lymphocyte reaction culture, sampled before intestinal transplant. Subset defined: CFSE-low proliferating T cells sorted from roughly six-day pre-transplant mixed lymphocyte reaction (GvH or HvG direction). This sequence was found in a human patient who received an intestinal transplant. The chain uses TRBV18 and TRBJ1-4, with 7 positions matching TRBD1. For the CDR3, the DNA is TGTGCCAGCTCACCACCGACAGGGAAGGAAAAACTGTTTTTT. This gives the protein CASSPPTGKEKLFF.